This T cell receptor beta chain was sequenced for a study of T cell repertoires in ileal Crohn's disease. Study summary: All patients had surgery for stricturing (about 60%) or penetrating (around 40%) disease. The MI sample came from the proximal margin of the surgical specimen. Whole-study findings and limits: Active smokers at surgery had more clonal expansions than non-smokers.

TCRdb keeps only in-frame clones here, not all; method: immunoSEQ multiplex PCR. Among about 230 clones listed, 95% to 96% were seen once. With regard to this clone: Its antigen is undetermined.

Time point denoted: proximal margin of the surgical specimen (macroscopically non-inflamed). Included were adult ileal or ileocolonic Crohn's patients indicated for ileocolonic resection. Between the trimmed V and J ends, which lost 0 bases and 5 bases, there was a span of 11 bases. Germline V lookup: CDR1 SGHAT, CDR2 FQNNGV. The CDR3 is made up of 16 amino acids. The source material was ileal tissue. The source of this sequence is an adult with Crohn's disease. The V call is TRBV11-2, the J call TRBJ1-6; TRBD1 is a possible D gene (5 bases). CDR3 amino acids: CASSLEQGGNNSPLHF. The CDR3 bases are TGTGCCAGCAGCTTAGAGCAGGGTGGGAATAATTCACCCCTCCACTTT.